The present T cell receptor (beta chain) was sequenced within a study of blood T cell repertoires in COVID-19. Whole-study context: T cells, B-cell-depleted T cells, or PBMCs supplied cDNA or gDNA.

Using immunoSEQ multiplex PCR, the repertoire was profiled, and TCRdb retains in-frame clones only, with some absent. The table shows roughly 54,000 clones, with under 90% occurring only once. V lost 4 bases and J 6 bases, leaving 15 bases between the germline ends. The germline V gene has CDR1 MGHRA and CDR2 YSYEKL. This CDR3 has 14 amino acids. V usage is TRBV4-1 and J usage is TRBJ1-1; the D is unclear. The sequenced sample was peripheral blood. The TCR sequence derives from a human donor in a cohort sampled during active COVID-19. The CDR3, as DNA: TGCGCCAGCAGCCGATCGTCGGGGAGGGCTGAAGCTTTCTTT. It translates to CASSRSSGRAEAFF.